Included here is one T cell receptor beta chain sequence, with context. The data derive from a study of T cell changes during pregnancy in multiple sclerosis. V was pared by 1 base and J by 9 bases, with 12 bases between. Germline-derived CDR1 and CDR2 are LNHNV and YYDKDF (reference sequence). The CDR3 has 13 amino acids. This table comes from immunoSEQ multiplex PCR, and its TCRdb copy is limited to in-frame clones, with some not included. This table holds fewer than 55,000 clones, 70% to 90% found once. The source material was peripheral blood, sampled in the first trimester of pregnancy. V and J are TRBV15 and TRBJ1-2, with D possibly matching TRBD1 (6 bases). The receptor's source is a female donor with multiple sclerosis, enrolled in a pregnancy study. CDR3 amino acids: CATSRVYQGSYTF. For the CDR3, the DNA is TGTGCCACCAGCAGAGTTTATCAGGGGAGCTACACCTTC.